Here is one T cell receptor beta chain with its context. No antigen is known for it. Mismatch with germline at one junction end may stem from a read error. For the second PCR, which ran for 7 to 11 cycles, a sample-barcoded 5' primer and a J-beta primer mix were used. TCRdb reprocessed the 5' RACE reads with MiXCR, giving one entry per CDR3 protein. Of more than 700,000 distinct CDR3 sequences listed, about half are singletons. Germline CDR1 reads MDHEN; CDR2 reads SYDVKM. There are 15 residues in the CDR3. Ranging in age from roughly 6 to 95, the donors were healthy Caucasian individuals from Russia. Each sample yielded at least 6 micrograms of PBMC total RNA. The data originate from a study of blood T cells in healthy people across ages. The study's findings and limits: Those diversity estimates obtained from one million T cells were thought to be underestimates. TCR beta diversity per million T cells fell roughly linearly with age.

The sequenced sample consisted of blood. The J gene is TRBJ1-6, the V gene TRBV28; 7 positions agree with TRBD1. The sequence derives from a man at least 80 years old in good health. The CDR3 here is CASSPGTVDHSPPHF. Written as DNA, the CDR3 is TGTGCCAGCAGCCCCGGGACAGTAGACCATTCACCCCCCCACTTT.